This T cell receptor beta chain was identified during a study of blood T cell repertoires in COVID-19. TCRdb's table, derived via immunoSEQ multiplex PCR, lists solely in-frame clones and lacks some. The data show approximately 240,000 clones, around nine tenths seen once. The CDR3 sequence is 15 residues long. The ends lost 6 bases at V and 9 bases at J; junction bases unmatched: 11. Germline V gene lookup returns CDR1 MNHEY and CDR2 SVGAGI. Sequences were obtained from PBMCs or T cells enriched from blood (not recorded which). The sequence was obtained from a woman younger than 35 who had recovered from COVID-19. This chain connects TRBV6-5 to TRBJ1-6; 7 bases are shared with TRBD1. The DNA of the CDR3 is TGTGCCAGCAGGAGAGGGGACAGAGGAATTTCACCCCTCCACTTT. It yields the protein CASRRGDRGISPLHF.